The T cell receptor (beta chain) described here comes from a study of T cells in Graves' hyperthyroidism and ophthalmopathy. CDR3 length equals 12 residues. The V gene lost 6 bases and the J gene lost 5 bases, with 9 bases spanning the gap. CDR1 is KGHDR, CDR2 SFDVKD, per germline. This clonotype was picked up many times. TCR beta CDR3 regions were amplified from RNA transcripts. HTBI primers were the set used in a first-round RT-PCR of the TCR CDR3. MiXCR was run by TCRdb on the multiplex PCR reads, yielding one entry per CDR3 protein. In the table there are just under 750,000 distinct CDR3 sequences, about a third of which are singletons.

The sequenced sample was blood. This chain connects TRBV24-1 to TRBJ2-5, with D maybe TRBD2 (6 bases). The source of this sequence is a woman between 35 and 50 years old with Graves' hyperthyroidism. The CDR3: CATSPGGETQYF. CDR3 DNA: TGTGCCACCAGTCCTGGGGGGGAGACCCAGTACTTC.